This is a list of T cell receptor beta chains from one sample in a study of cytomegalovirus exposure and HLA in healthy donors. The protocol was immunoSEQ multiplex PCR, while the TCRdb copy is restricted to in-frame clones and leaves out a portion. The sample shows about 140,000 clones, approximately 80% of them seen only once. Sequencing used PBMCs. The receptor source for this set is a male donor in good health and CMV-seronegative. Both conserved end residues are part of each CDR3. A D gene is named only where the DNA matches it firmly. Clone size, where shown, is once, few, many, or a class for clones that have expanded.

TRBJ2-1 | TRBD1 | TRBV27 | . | TGTGCCAGCAGTTTAAGGGGGACAGGGTACAATGAGCAGTTCTTC | CASSLRGTGYNEQFF
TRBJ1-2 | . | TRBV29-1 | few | TGCAGCGCCAGGGCCACAAAGGGCTACACCTTC | CSARATKGYTF
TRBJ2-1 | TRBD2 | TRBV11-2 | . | TGTGCCAGCAGCCAACTAGCGGGAGGCCACAATGAGCAGTTCTTC | CASSQLAGGHNEQFF
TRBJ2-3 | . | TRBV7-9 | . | TGTGCCAGCAGCTTAGACCCGGCGGTAACGCAGTATTTT | CASSLDPAVTQYF
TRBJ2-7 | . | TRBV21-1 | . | TGTGCCAGCACCCACAACGGGAGTTTCTACGAGCAGTACTTC | CASTHNGSFYEQYF
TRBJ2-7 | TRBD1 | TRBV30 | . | TGTGCCTGGAGTAGCAGGACAGGGAGCTACGAGCAGTACTTC | CAWSSRTGSYEQYF
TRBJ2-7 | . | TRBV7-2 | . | TGTGCCAGCACCCCCCGGGGAACCTCCTACGAGCAGTACTTC | CASTPRGTSYEQYF
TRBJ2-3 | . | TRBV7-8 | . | TGTGCCAGCAGCTTAGCGTTAGCTAGCGGCACAGATACGCAGTATTTT | CASSLALASGTDTQYF
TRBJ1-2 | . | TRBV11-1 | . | TGTGCCAGCAGCCCGCGGGACGGTAACTATGGCTACACCTTC | CASSPRDGNYGYTF
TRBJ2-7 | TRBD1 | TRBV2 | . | TGTGCCAGTGACCCACAGGGGGCCGGACTACAAGGCGAGCAGTACTTC | CASDPQGAGLQGEQYF
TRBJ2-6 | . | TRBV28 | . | TGTGCCAGCTCCCCGGACACATCGTCCTCTGGGGCCAACGTCCTGACTTTC | CASSPDTSSSGANVLTF
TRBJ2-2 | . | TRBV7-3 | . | TGTGCCAGCAGCCCTACAGCGAACACCGGGGAGCTGTTTTTT | CASSPTANTGELFF
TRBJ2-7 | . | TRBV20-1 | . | TGCAGTGCTAGGGGCAGCTACGAGCAGTACTTC | CSARGSYEQYF
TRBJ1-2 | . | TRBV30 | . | TGTGCCTGGAGTACGGGACCGGAGGGTTATGGCTACACCTTC | CAWSTGPEGYGYTF
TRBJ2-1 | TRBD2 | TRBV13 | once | TGTGCCAGCAGCGGGCCAAGCGGGAGACGCTACAATGAGCAGTTCTTC | CASSGPSGRRYNEQFF
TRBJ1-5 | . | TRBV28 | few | TGTGCCAGCAGTCCCTGGGGGGGCGACGTGCTGAACCAGCATTTT | CASSPWGGDVLNQHF
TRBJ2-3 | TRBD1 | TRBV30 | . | TGTGCCTGGAGTGGGGTGGTCCGGACAGGGAGGACAGATACGCAGTATTTT | CAWSGVVRTGRTDTQYF
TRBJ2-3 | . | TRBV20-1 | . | TGCAGTGCGCGGCTAGCAGATACGCAGTATTTT | CSARLADTQYF
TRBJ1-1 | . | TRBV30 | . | TGTGCCTGGAGTTTGGGGGGGCAAAACACTGAAGCTTTCTTT | CAWSLGGQNTEAFF
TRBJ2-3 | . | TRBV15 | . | TGTGCCACCAGCACGAATGGGGGCGGCACAGATACGCAGTATTTT | CATSTNGGGTDTQYF
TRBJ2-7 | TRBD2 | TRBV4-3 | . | TGCGCCAGCAGCCAACTAGCGGCAGGAACCTACGAGCAGTACTTC | CASSQLAAGTYEQYF
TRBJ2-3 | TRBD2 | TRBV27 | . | TGTGCCAGCAGTTTACTGTTGGGACTAGCGGGAGAATTGTTGGATACGCAGTATTTT | CASSLLLGLAGELLDTQYF
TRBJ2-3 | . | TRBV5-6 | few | TGTGCCAGCAGCTTGAGAGAGCATACGCAGTATTTT | CASSLREHTQYF
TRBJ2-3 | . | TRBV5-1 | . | TGCGCCAGCAAGGAGGGGCAAGCCACAGATACGCAGTATTTT | CASKEGQATDTQYF
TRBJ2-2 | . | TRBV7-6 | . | TGTGCCAGCAGCTTACAGGCACGAGGGGGTTTTACTTCGAACACCGGGGAGCTGTTTTTT | CASSLQARGGFTSNTGELFF